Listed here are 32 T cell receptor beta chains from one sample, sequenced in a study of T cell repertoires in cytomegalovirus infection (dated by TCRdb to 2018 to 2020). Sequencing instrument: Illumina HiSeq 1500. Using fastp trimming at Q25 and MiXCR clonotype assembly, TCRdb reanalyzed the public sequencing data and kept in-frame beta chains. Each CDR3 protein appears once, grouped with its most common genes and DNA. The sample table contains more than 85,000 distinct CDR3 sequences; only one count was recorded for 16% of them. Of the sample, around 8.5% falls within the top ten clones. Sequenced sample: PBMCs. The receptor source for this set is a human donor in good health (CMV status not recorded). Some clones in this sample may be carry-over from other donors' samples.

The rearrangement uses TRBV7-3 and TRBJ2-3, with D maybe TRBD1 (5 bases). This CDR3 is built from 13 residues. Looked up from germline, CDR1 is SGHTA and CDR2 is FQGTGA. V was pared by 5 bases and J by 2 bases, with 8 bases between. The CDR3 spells CASSPGITDTQYF. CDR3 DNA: TGTGCCAGCAGCCCAGGGATCACAGATACGCAGTATTTT.

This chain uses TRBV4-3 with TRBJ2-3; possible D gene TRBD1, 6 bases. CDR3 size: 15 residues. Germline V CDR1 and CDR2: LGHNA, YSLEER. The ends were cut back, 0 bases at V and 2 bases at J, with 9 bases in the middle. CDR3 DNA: TGCGCCAGCAGCCAAGATCCAGGGGTCACAGATACGCAGTATTTT. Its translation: CASSQDPGVTDTQYF.

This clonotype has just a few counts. The DNA of the CDR3 is TGTGCCGGAGCCGGGACAGGGAGTGGCGAGCAGTACTTC. Amino acid sequence: CAGAGTGSGEQYF. The genes are TRBV10-3 and TRBJ2-7; 9 bases fit TRBD1. CDR1 and CDR2 from the germline V gene are ENHRY and SYGVKD. The junction had 11 bases not matched to a gene; V was cut back by 11 bases and J by 6 bases. This CDR3 is 13 amino acids long.

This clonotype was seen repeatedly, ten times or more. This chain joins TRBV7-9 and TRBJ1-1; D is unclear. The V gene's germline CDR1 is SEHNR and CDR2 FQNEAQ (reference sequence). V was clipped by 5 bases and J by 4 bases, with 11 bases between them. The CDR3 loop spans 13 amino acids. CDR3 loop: CASSPVLVTEAFF. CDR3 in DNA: TGTGCCAGCAGCCCCGTCCTTGTCACTGAAGCTTTCTTT. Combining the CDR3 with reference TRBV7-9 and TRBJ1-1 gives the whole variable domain DTGVSQNPRHKITKRGQNVTFRCDPISEHNRLYWYRQTLGQGPEFLTYFQNEAQLEKSRLLSDRFSAERPKGSFSTLEIQRTEQGDSAMYLCASSPVLVTEAFFGQGTRLTVV.

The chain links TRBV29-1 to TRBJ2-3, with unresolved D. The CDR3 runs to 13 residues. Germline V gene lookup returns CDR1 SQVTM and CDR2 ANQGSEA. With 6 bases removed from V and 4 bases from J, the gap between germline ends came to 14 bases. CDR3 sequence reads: CSVSGQDPDTQYF. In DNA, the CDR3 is TGCAGCGTCTCGGGCCAAGACCCAGATACGCAGTATTTT.

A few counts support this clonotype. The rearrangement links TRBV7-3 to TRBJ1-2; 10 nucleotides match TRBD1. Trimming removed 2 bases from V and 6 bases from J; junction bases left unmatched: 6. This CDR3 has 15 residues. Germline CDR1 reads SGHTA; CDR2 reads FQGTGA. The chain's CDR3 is CASSLEGQGMNGYTF. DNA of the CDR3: TGTGCCAGCAGCTTAGAGGGACAGGGGATGAATGGCTACACCTTC.

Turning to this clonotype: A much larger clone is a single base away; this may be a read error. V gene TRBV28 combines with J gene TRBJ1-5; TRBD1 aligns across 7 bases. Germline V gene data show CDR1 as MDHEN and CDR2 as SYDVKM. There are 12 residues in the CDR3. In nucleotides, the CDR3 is TGTACCAGCTACAGGGGAAATCAGCCCCAGCATTTT. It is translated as CTSYRGNQPQHF.

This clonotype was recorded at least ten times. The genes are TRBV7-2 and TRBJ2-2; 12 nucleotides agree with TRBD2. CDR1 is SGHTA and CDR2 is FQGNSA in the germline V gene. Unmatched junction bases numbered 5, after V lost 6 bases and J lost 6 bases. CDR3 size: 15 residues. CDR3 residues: CASRARLAGAGELFF. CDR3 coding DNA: TGTGCCAGCAGGGCCCGACTAGCGGGGGCCGGGGAGCTGTTTTTT.

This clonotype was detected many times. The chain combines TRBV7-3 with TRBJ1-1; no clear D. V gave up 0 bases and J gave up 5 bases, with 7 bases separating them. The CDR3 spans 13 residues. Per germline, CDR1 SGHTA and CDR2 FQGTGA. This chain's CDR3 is CASSLTRGTEAFF. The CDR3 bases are TGTGCCAGCAGCTTAACCCGGGGAACTGAAGCTTTCTTT.

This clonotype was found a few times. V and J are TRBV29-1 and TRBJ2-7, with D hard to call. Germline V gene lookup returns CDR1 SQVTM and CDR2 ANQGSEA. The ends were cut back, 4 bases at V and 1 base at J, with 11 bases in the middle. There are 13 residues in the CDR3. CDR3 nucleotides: TGCAGCGTTGTATCACAGAGATCCTACGAGCAGTACTTC. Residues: CSVVSQRSYEQYF.

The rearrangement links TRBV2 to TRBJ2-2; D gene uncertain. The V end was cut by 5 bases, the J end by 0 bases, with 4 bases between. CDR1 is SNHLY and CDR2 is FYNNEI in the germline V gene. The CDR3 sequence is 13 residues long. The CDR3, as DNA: TGTGCCAGCAGTTACACGAACACCGGGGAGCTGTTTTTT. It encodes CASSYTNTGELFF.

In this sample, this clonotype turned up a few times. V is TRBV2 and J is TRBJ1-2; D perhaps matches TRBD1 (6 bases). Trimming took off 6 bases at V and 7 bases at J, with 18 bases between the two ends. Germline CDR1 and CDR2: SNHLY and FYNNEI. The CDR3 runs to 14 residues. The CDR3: CASRPTGTLSGYTF. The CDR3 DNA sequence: TGTGCCAGCAGGCCCACCGGGACATTGTCTGGCTACACCTTC.

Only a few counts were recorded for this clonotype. The CDR3 loop is CASGRLYNEQFF. The CDR3 nucleotides are TGTGCCAGCGGGAGGCTCTACAATGAGCAGTTCTTC. This chain joins TRBV6-2 or TRBV6-3 and TRBJ2-1; D perhaps matches TRBD2 (6 bases). The CDR3 spans 12 residues. V was cut by 8 bases and J by 3 bases, with 8 bases left in between. Germline lookup yields CDR1 MNHEY and CDR2 SVGEGT.

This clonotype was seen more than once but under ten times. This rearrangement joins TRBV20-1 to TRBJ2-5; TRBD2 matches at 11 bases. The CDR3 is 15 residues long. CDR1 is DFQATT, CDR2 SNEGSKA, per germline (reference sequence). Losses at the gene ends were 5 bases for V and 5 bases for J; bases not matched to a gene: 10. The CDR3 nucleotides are TGCAGTGCTGAAAGTAGCGGGGGGGATATTGAGACCCAGTACTTC. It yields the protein CSAESSGGDIETQYF.

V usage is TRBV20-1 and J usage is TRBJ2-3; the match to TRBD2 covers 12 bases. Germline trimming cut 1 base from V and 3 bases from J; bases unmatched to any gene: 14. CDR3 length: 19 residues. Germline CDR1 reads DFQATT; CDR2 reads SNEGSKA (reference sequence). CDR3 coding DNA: TGCAGTGCTAGAGCCCTCGCTGGGAGACTAGCGGGGGTAACAGATACGCAGTATTTT. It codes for CSARALAGRLAGVTDTQYF.

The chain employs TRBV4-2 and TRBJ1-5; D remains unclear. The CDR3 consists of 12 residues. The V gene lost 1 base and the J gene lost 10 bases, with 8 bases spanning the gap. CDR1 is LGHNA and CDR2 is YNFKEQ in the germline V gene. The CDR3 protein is CASSQGIEPQHF. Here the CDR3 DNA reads TGTGCCAGCAGCCAAGGAATCGAACCCCAGCATTTT.

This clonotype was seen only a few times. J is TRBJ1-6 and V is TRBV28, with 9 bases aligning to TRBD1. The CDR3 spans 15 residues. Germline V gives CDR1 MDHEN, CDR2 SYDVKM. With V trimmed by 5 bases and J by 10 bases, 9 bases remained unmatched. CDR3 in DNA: TGTGCCAGCAGTACGACAGGGGGGCGGGGATCACCCCTCCACTTT. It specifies CASSTTGGRGSPLHF. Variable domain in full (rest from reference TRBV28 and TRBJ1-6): DVKVTQSSRYLVKRTGEKVFLECVQDMDHENMFWYRQDPGLGLRLIYFSYDVKMKEKGDIPEGYSVSREKKERFSLILESASTNQTSMYLCASSTTGGRGSPLHFGNGTRLTVT.

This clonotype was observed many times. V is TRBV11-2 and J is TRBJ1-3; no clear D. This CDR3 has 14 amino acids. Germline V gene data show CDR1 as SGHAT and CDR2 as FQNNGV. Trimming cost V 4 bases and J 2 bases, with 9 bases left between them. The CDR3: CASSSSKTGNTIYF. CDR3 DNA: TGTGCCAGCAGCTCATCGAAAACTGGAAACACCATATATTTT. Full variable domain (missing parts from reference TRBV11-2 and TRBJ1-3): EAGVAQSPRYKIIEKRQSVAFWCNPISGHATLYWYQQILGQGPKLLIQFQNNGVVDDSQLPKDRFSAERLKGVDSTLKIQPAKLEDSAVYLCASSSSKTGNTIYFGEGSWLTVV.

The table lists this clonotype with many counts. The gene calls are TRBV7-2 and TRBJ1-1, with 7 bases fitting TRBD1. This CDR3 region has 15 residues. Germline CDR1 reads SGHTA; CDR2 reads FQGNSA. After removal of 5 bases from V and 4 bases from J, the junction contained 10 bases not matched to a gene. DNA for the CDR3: TGTGCCAGCAGCCCACGACAGGGTTGGGGCACTGAAGCTTTCTTT. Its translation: CASSPRQGWGTEAFF.

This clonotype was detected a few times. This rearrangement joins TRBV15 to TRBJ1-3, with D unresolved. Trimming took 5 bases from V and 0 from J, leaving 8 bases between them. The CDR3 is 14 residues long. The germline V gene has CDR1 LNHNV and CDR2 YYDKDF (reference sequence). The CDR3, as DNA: TGTGCCACCAGCCGGAGTTCCTCTGGAAACACCATATATTTT. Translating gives CATSRSSSGNTIYF.

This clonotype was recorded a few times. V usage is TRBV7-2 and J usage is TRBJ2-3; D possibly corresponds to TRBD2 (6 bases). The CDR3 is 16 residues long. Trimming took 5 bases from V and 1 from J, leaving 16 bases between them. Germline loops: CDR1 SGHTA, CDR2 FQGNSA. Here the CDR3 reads CASSAGGRTRTDTQYF. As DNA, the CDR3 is TGTGCCAGCAGCGCCGGTGGGAGGACTCGCACAGATACGCAGTATTTT.

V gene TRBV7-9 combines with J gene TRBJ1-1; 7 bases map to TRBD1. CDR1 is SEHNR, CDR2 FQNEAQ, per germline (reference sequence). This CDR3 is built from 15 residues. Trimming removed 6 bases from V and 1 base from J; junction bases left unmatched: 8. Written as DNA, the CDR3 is TGTGCCAGCAGGTACCGGAGGGGGCCGAACACTGAAGCTTTCTTT. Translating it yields CASRYRRGPNTEAFF.

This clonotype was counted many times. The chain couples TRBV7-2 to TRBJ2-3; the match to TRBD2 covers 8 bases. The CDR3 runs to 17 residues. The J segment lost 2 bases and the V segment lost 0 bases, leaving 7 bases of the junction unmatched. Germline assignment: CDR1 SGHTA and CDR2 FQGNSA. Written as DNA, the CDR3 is TGTGCCAGCAGCTTAGCGAGCAGCGGGGGAGTCACAGATACGCAGTATTTT. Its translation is CASSLASSGGVTDTQYF.

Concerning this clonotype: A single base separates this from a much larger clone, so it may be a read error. The CDR3 DNA sequence: TGTGCCACCAGTGACCGGACTAGCAGGGACGTCTACAATGAGCAGTTCTTC. Its protein product is CATSDRTSRDVYNEQFF. The chain couples TRBV24-1 to TRBJ2-1; 8 bases map to TRBD2. The CDR3 spans 17 residues. Looked up from germline, CDR1 is KGHDR and CDR2 is SFDVKD. Losses at the gene ends were 4 bases for V and 3 bases for J; bases not matched to a gene: 10.

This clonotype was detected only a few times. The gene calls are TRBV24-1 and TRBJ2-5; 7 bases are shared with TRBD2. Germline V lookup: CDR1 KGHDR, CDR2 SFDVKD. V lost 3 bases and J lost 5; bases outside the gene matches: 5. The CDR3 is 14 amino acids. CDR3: CATSDQAGQETQYF. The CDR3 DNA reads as TGTGCCACCAGTGATCAAGCGGGGCAGGAGACCCAGTACTTC.

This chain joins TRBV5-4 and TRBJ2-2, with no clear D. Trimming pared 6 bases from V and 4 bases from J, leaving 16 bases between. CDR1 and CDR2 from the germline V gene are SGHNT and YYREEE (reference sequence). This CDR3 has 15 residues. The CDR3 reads CASTTAGSRTGELFF. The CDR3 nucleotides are TGTGCCAGCACCACGGCCGGATCCCGCACCGGGGAGCTGTTTTTT.

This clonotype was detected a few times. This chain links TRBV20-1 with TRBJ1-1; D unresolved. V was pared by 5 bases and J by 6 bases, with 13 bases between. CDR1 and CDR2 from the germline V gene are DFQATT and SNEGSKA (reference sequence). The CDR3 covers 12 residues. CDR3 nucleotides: TGCAGTGCTGCCTCCAGCGGGGCTGAAGCTTTCTTT. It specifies CSAASSGAEAFF.

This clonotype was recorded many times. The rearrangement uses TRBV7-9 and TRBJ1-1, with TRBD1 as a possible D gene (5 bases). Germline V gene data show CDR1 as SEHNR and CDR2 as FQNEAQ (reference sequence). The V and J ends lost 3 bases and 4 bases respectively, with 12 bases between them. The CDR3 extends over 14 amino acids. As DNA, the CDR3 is TGTGCCAGCAGCTTGTGGCAGGGAGCCACTGAAGCTTTCTTT. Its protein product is CASSLWQGATEAFF.

The CDR3 here is CASSPRLDWSGELFF. The CDR3 DNA reads TGTGCCAGCAGTCCCAGACTAGACTGGTCCGGGGAGCTGTTTTTT. The chain combines TRBV6-2 or TRBV6-3 with TRBJ2-2; possibly TRBD2 for D (6 bases). Germline lookup yields CDR1 MNHEY and CDR2 SVGEGT. With 5 bases removed from V and 6 bases from J, the gap between germline ends came to 16 bases. The CDR3 loop spans 15 amino acids.

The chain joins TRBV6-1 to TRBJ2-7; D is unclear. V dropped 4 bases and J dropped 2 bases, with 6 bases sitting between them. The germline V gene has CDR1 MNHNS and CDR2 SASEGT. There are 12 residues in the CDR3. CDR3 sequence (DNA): TGTGCCAGCAGTGTCTTACCCTACGAGCAGTACTTC. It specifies CASSVLPYEQYF.

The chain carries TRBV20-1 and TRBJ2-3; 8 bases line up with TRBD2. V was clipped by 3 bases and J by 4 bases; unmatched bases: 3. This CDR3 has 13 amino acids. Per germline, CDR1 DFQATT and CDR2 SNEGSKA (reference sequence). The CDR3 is CSASGGAPDTQYF. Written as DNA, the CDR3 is TGCAGTGCTAGCGGGGGGGCCCCAGATACGCAGTATTTT.

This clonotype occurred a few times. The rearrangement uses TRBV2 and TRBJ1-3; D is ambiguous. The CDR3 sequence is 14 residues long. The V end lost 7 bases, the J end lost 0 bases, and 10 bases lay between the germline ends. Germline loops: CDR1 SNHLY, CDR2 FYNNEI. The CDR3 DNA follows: TGTGCCAGCAAGGCAGTCTTCTCTGGAAACACCATATATTTT. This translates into CASKAVFSGNTIYF.